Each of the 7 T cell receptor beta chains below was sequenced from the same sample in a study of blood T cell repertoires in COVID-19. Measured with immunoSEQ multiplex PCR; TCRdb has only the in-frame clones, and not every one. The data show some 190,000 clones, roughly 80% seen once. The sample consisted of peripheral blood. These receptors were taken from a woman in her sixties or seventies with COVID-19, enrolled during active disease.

The CDR3 is CASSHPGGTAYGYTF. In nucleotides, the CDR3 is TGCGCCAGCAGCCATCCGGGCGGGACCGCGTATGGCTACACCTTC. The rearrangement links TRBV4-1 to TRBJ1-2; possible D gene TRBD1, 5 bases. V lost 3 bases, J lost 5 bases, and 16 bases lay in between. Germline CDR1 MGHRA, CDR2 YSYEKL. The CDR3 totals 15 residues.

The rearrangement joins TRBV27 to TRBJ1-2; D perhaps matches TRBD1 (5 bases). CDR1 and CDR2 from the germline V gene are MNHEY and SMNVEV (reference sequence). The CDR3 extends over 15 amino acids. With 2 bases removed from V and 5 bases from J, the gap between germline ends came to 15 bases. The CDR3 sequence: CASSLRGPGGYGYTF. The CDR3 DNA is TGTGCCAGCAGTTTACGTGGACCCGGGGGGTATGGCTACACCTTC.

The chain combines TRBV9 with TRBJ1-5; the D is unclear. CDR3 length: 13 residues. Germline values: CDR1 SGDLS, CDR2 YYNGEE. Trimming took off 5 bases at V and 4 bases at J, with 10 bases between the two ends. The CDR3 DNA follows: TGTGCCAGCAGTTTACACGGGAATCAGCCCCAGCATTTT. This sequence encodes CASSLHGNQPQHF.

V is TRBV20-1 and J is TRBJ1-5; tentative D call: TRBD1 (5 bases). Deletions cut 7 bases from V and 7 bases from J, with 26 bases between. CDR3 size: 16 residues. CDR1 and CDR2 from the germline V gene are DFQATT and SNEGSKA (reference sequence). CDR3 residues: CSVSPEGLGSGQPQHF. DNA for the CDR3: TGCAGTGTTAGTCCGGAGGGGCTCGGATCAGGCCAGCCCCAGCATTTT.

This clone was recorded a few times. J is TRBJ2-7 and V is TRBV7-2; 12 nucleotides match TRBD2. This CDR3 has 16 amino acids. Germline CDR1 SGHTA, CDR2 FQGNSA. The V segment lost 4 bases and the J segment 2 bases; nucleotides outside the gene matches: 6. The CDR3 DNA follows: TGTGCCAGCAGCTGGCAGACTAGCGGGGGAACCTACGAGCAGTACTTC. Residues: CASSWQTSGGTYEQYF.

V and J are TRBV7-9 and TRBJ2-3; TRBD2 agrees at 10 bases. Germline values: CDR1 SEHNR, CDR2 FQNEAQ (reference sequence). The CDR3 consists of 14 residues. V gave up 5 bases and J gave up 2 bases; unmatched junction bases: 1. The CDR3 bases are TGTGCCAGCAGCGGACTAGCGGTCACAGATACGCAGTATTTT. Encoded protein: CASSGLAVTDTQYF.

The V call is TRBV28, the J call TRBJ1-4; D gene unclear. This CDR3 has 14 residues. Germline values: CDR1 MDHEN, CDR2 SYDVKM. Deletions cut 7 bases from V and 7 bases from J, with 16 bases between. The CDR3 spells CASNRVGPFEKLFF. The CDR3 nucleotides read TGTGCCAGCAACCGGGTAGGCCCTTTTGAAAAACTGTTTTTT.